This is a list of T cell receptor beta chains from one sample in a study of OX40 agonist ivuxolimab in advanced cancers. Produced via immunoSEQ multiplex PCR; TCRdb's table is partial and in-frame only. The sample holds tens of thousands of clones; 75% to 90% are singletons and the top ten take approximately 4.6%. The sequencing used CD4+ or CD8+ T cells sorted from blood, collected in a trial of the OX40 agonist ivuxolimab. All receptors derive from an adult with an advanced solid tumor such as melanoma, head and neck, liver or kidney cancer. Both conserved end residues are part of each CDR3. The D gene is left open where the match is weak. Expanded clones get a size class; other rows say once, few or many, or leave the size out.

length	size	D	J	V	CDR3
16	.	TRBD1	TRBJ2-2	TRBV7-8	CASSSGTGDSSGELFF
17	.	TRBD1	TRBJ1-4	TRBV7-8	CASSLEDRGSTNEKLFF
14	.	TRBD1	TRBJ1-4	TRBV11-2	CASSFRTGGEKLFF
14	.	.	TRBJ2-1	TRBV5-1	CASNTDSTYNEQFF
16	.	TRBD2	TRBJ2-6	TRBV27	CASRLAVSSGANVLTF
15	.	.	TRBJ2-1	TRBV7-3	CASSPPGSGGNEQFF
12	.	.	TRBJ1-4	TRBV7-9	CASSFTGEKLFF
16	.	.	TRBJ1-3	TRBV19	CATSSRGAASGNTIYF
21	once	.	TRBJ2-6	TRBV27	CASSLGTGQRGSVPGANVLTF
13	.	.	TRBJ1-6	TRBV7-9	CASSFAGGRPLHF
16	.	.	TRBJ1-1	TRBV18	CASSTNSQEMNTEAFF
15	.	.	TRBJ2-6	TRBV6-6	CASSYSLSGANVLTF
14	.	.	TRBJ2-3	TRBV29-1	CSVHGRGGPDTQYF
14	once	.	TRBJ1-2	TRBV6-1	CASSESQGVYGYTF
17	.	.	TRBJ1-5	TRBV7-2	CASSPSILVGVGQPQHF
14	.	.	TRBJ2-2	TRBV9	CASSVGQNTGELFF
15	once	TRBD1	TRBJ2-6	TRBV11-3	CASSGQGSGANVLTF
13	.	.	TRBJ1-1	TRBV6-1	CASSSEVGTEAFF
15	few	TRBD1	TRBJ1-5	TRBV7-9	CASSLEAGGRQPQHF
16	once	TRBD2	TRBJ2-1	TRBV4-2	CASSQGLAGGINEQFF
15	.	.	TRBJ1-2	TRBV4-1	CASSQEIRRAYGYTF
15	.	TRBD1	TRBJ1-1	TRBV9	CASSVGDRGQGEAFF
14	.	.	TRBJ2-5	TRBV5-1	CASSPLGGAETQYF
16	.	.	.	TRBV15	CATSRDPGVLAYEQYF
15	few	TRBD1	TRBJ2-7	TRBV5-4	CASSLEGTGVGEQYF